These T cell receptor beta chains were read from a single sample in a study of T-cell memory formation after mild COVID-19. TCRdb re-called the 5' RACE reads with MiXCR, one entry per CDR3 protein. Altogether 250,000 to 300,000 distinct CDR3 sequences are present, 15% to 20% being singletons, with the ten largest covering 20% to 25%. Sequenced material: PBMCs or a T cell subset sorted from them (not recorded which). Receptor source: a man younger than 35 who had mild COVID-19 (a few samples of this study predate the infection). Cell type and time point are not known. CDR3s include the opening cysteine and the closing phenylalanine or tryptophan. A D gene is named only where the DNA matches it firmly. A row's size may be missing; if present it is once, few, many or a size class.

TRBJ1-1 . TRBV7-9 . CASSLRWQGSVNTEAFF TGTGCCAGCAGCTTAAGGTGGCAGGGGAGTGTGAACACTGAAGCTTTCTTT
TRBJ2-5 . TRBV9 . CASSVAPTSGETQYF TGTGCCAGCAGCGTAGCTCCCACCAGCGGGGAGACCCAGTACTTC
TRBJ1-1 . TRBV5-1 many CASRGDYNTEAFF TGCGCCAGCAGAGGGGATTATAACACTGAAGCTTTCTTT
TRBJ1-5 . TRBV10-3 . CAIRGTEGQPQHF TGTGCCATCAGGGGAACCGAGGGGCAGCCCCAGCATTTT
TRBJ1-5 TRBD1 TRBV5-1 once CASSLGTGGGQPQHF TGCGCCAGCAGCTTGGGGACAGGGGGCGGTCAGCCCCAGCATTTT
TRBJ2-5 TRBD1 TRBV24-1 . CATSDFPGQGGPETQYF TGTGCCACCAGTGATTTCCCCGGACAGGGGGGCCCAGAGACCCAGTACTTC
TRBJ1-2 . TRBV15 . CATGDGYGYTF TGTGCCACGGGGGACGGCTATGGCTACACCTTC
TRBJ1-2 . TRBV9 few CASSVGGSLSGYTF TGTGCCAGCAGCGTGGGGGGAAGCTTGAGTGGCTACACCTTC
TRBJ2-3 . TRBV9 few CASSVQPMTGDTQYF TGTGCCAGCAGCGTTCAACCCATGACCGGGGATACGCAGTATTTT
TRBJ2-3 TRBD1 TRBV6-5 . CASRRQGESDTQYF TGTGCCAGCAGAAGGCAGGGGGAGTCAGATACGCAGTATTTT
TRBJ2-1 . TRBV20-1 many CSAVVEQFF TGCAGTGCTGTTGTTGAGCAGTTCTTC
TRBJ2-1 . TRBV7-9 . CASSLGAEEQFF TGTGCCAGCAGCTTAGGGGCGGAGGAGCAGTTCTTC
TRBJ2-3 TRBD2 TRBV6-5 few CASRIGTSGGDTQYF TGTGCCAGCAGAATCGGGACTAGCGGGGGAGATACGCAGTATTTT
TRBJ1-4 TRBD1 TRBV6-5 few CASSYNPGTGDEKLFF TGTGCCAGCAGTTACAACCCCGGGACAGGGGATGAAAAACTGTTTTTT
TRBJ1-1 . TRBV28 once CASSFFLSEGNTEAFF TGTGCCAGCAGTTTCTTTCTGTCGGAGGGGAACACTGAAGCTTTCTTT
TRBJ1-2 TRBD1 TRBV7-2 few CASTTRGPHYGYTF TGTGCCAGCACCACGAGGGGGCCCCACTATGGCTACACCTTC
TRBJ1-4 . TRBV27 . CASSGQTNEKLFF TGTGCCAGCAGCGGACAGACTAATGAAAAACTGTTTTTT
TRBJ1-1 . TRBV11-2 . CASSTYDLNTEAFF TGTGCCAGCAGCACCTACGACCTAAACACTGAAGCTTTCTTT
TRBJ1-1 . TRBV5-1 . CASSLTAGNTNTEAFF TGCGCCAGCAGCTTGACGGCAGGGAACACGAACACTGAAGCTTTCTTT
TRBJ2-3 TRBD2 TRBV20-1 . CKASGDTDTQYF TGCAAAGCTAGCGGAGACACAGATACGCAGTATTTT
TRBJ1-3 . TRBV5-1 . CASTSAGFSGNTIYF TGCGCCAGCACAAGCGCAGGATTCTCTGGAAACACCATATATTTT
TRBJ1-1 . TRBV4-2 . CASSQVQGKAFF TGTGCCAGCAGCCAAGTGCAGGGAAAAGCTTTCTTT
TRBJ2-2 TRBD1 TRBV20-1 few CSARDSQGADTGELFF TGCAGTGCTAGAGACTCCCAGGGGGCGGACACCGGGGAGCTGTTTTTT